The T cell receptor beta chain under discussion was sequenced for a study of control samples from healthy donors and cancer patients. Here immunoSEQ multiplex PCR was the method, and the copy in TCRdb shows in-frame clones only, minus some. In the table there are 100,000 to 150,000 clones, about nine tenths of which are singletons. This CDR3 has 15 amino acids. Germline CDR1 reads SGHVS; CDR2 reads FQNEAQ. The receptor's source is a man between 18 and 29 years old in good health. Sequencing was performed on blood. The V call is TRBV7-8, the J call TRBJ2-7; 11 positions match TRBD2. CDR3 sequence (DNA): TGTGCCAGCAGTTTAGCGGGAGGGCCCCCATACGAGCAGTACGTC. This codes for CASSLAGGPPYEQYV.